This TCR beta chain came from a study of T cell responses to AZD1222 COVID-19 vaccine. Measured with immunoSEQ multiplex PCR; TCRdb has only the in-frame clones, and not every one. Found here are about 150,000 clones, around 86% of them singletons; the top ten hold about 4%. The clonotype originates from an adult in good health. This specimen consisted of peripheral blood, obtained on day 0 of MenACWY control vaccination.

The CDR3 loop is CASSRDSRNQPQHF. CDR3 DNA sequence: TGTGCCAGCAGCCGGGACAGCCGGAATCAGCCCCAGCATTTT. This chain links TRBV7-9 with TRBJ1-5, with TRBD1 matching 7 bases. Germline V gives CDR1 SEHNR, CDR2 FQNEAQ (reference sequence). The CDR3 loop spans 14 amino acids. V shed 5 bases, J shed 4 bases, and the junction held 5 bases outside the gene matches.